What follows is one TCR beta chain and its context. This record comes from a study of CD8 T cells in Susac syndrome. About 0.45 to 1 ug RNA was reverse transcribed with random hexamers. A multiplex approach, immunoSEQ multiplex PCR, amplified TCR beta CDR3 across 54 Vbeta and 13 Jbeta. MiXCR was run by TCRdb on the immunoSEQ multiplex PCR reads, yielding one entry per CDR3 protein. The repertoire holds 250,000 to 300,000 distinct CDR3 sequences, with about 85% as singletons. After removal of 5 bases from V and 10 bases from J, the junction contained 7 bases not matched to a gene. Germline CDR1 reads MNHEY; CDR2 reads SVGEGT. The CDR3 extends over 14 amino acids.

This chain joins TRBV6-2 or TRBV6-3 and TRBJ2-1; 11 nucleotides align to TRBD2. The sequenced sample consisted of CD8+ T cells from PBMCs. The source of this sequence is a human donor with multiple sclerosis. CDR3 amino acids: CASSARLAGNEQFF. CDR3 nucleotides: TGTGCCAGCAGTGCCCGACTAGCGGGAAACGAGCAGTTCTTC.